The rows below give T cell receptor beta chains drawn from one sample of a study of cytomegalovirus exposure and HLA in healthy donors. The repertoire was sequenced with immunoSEQ multiplex PCR; TCRdb's copy has only in-frame clones and lacks some. The sample contains about 140,000 clones, about 80% of which appear only once. Sequencing input: PBMCs. The origin of the receptors is a woman aged 40 to 49 in good health and CMV-seronegative. Each CDR3 is given with its conserved first and last residue. Each record gives: V gene, D gene, clone size, J gene, CDR3 DNA, CDR3 protein. A D gene is named only where the DNA matches it firmly. The size field is filled for only some rows; it gives once, few, many or a size class.

TRBV4-1	-	-	TRBJ2-7	TGCGCCAGCAGCCAAGCACCAGTCCCCTACGAGCAGTACTTC	CASSQAPVPYEQYF
TRBV4-3	TRBD2	-	TRBJ2-2	TGCGCCAGCAGCCAAGATAGGCGGGAGCGGGCGAACACCGGGGAGCTGTTTTTT	CASSQDRRERANTGELFF
TRBV6-1	TRBD2	-	TRBJ2-3	TGTGCCAGCAGGGAAGAGACTAGCCCTCGGAGCACAGATACGCAGTATTTT	CASREETSPRSTDTQYF
TRBV6-1	-	-	TRBJ2-5	TGTGCCAGCCGATGGAGGTTCCAAGAGACCCAGTACTTC	CASRWRFQETQYF
TRBV4-1	-	-	TRBJ1-3	TGCGCCAGCAGCCCTACAGGGACTGGAAACACCATATATTTT	CASSPTGTGNTIYF
TRBV6-5	TRBD1	-	TRBJ2-7	TGTGCCAGCAGGGAGCAGGGGGCTTACGAGCAGTACTTC	CASREQGAYEQYF
TRBV5-1	-	-	TRBJ2-5	TGCGCCAGCAGGGTGGGCCAACAAGAGACCCAGTACTTC	CASRVGQQETQYF
TRBV7-9	-	-	TRBJ1-2	TGTTCCAGCAGCTCCATCTTGGGTCGGGTTCTCAATGGCTACACCTTC	CSSSSILGRVLNGYTF
TRBV19	TRBD1	-	TRBJ2-7	TGTGCCAGTAGTATAGCTCATTTCTCCGGGACAGGGGAGGAGGAGCAGTACTTC	CASSIAHFSGTGEEEQYF
TRBV29-1	TRBD2	-	TRBJ2-7	TGCAGCGTTGTGCCTAGCGGGGGGCGCGAGCAGTACTTC	CSVVPSGGREQYF
TRBV5-6	TRBD1	-	TRBJ1-5	TGTGCCAGCAGTTCCGGGACAGGGGACACTCAGCCCCAGCATTTT	CASSSGTGDTQPQHF
TRBV9	TRBD2	-	TRBJ2-5	TGTGCCAGCAGCGCTAGCGGGATGTACCAAGAGACCCAGTACTTC	CASSASGMYQETQYF
TRBV19	-	-	TRBJ1-5	TGTGCCAGTAGTAGTCAGGGGACTCAGCCCCAGCATTTT	CASSSQGTQPQHF
TRBV15	-	-	TRBJ2-4	TGTGCCACCAGCAGAGGAGGAGGGGAAGTCAGTCAGTACTTC	CATSRGGGEVSQYF
TRBV29-1	-	-	TRBJ2-3	TGCAGCGTCGTGACAGTGGTAACAGATACGCAGTATTTT	CSVVTVVTDTQYF
TRBV30	TRBD2	-	TRBJ2-1	TGTGCCTGGAGTTGGGGGGGTGGGTATAATGAGCAGTTCTTC	CAWSWGGGYNEQFF
TRBV6-5	TRBD1	-	TRBJ2-7	TGTGCCAGCAGGAGCACAGGGGCCTACGAGCAGTACTTC	CASRSTGAYEQYF
TRBV29-1	TRBD2	-	TRBJ2-7	TGCAGCGCCGACACGGGAGGCTTCTCCTACGAGCAGTACTTC	CSADTGGFSYEQYF
TRBV28	TRBD1	-	TRBJ1-2	TGTGCCAGCATACAGGGGGCGTCTAATGGCTACACCTTC	CASIQGASNGYTF
TRBV4-2	-	-	TRBJ1-2	TGTGCCAGCAGCCAACCCGGACACGACAGCCCTAACTATGGCTACACCTTC	CASSQPGHDSPNYGYTF
TRBV2	-	few	TRBJ2-7	TGTGCCAGCATAGGGGCGGGGAGCTACTACGAGCAGTACTTC	CASIGAGSYYEQYF
TRBV7-7	-	-	TRBJ2-3	TGTGCCAGCAGCGCAACGAGACAGCACACAGATACGCAGTATTTT	CASSATRQHTDTQYF
TRBV28	-	-	TRBJ2-6	TGTGCCAGCAGTTTGGGCAGCTCTGGGGCCAGCGTCCTGACTTTC	CASSLGSSGASVLTF
TRBV5-1	-	-	TRBJ1-1	TGCGCCAGCAGGGGGGAGGGTCGGGCTGAAGCTTTCTTT	CASRGEGRAEAFF
TRBV6-5	-	-	TRBJ1-1	TGTGCCAGCAGCACAGGGAAGACTGAAGCTTTCTTT	CASSTGKTEAFF
TRBV4-3	-	-	TRBJ1-5	TGCGCCAGCAGCCAAGTCCTTAGGGGGGGAGGCAATCAGCCCCAGCATTTT	CASSQVLRGGGNQPQHF
TRBV27	-	-	TRBJ2-3	TGTGCCAGCCATGAGGGAACGAGCACAGATACGCAGTATTTT	CASHEGTSTDTQYF
TRBV2	TRBD1	-	TRBJ1-2	TGTGCCAGCAGGCCGGGACAGTGGTACGGCTACACCTTC	CASRPGQWYGYTF
TRBV7-3	TRBD2	-	TRBJ2-3	TGTGCCAGCAGCTTAACCCCCTTACTAGCGGGAGGGACAGATACGCAGTATTTT	CASSLTPLLAGGTDTQYF
TRBV21-1	-	-	TRBJ2-3	TGTGCCAGCAGGGACAGGGCGGGCACAGATACGCAGTATTTT	CASRDRAGTDTQYF
TRBV6-5	TRBD1	-	TRBJ1-2	TGTGCCAGCAGTTACTCGGGACAGGGGCACTATGGCTACACCTTC	CASSYSGQGHYGYTF
TRBV28	TRBD2	-	TRBJ2-1	TGTGCCAGCAGTTTATGGACTAGCGGGGGATACAATGAGCAGTTCTTC	CASSLWTSGGYNEQFF
TRBV5-6	TRBD2	-	TRBJ2-3	TGTGCCAGCAGCATATCTCCGGGACTAGCGGCTACCACAGATACGCAGTATTTT	CASSISPGLAATTDTQYF
TRBV11-2	TRBD1	-	TRBJ2-1	TGTGCCAGCAGCTTAGGCGGTCCGGGACAGGGTAGGCGGGCTGAGCAGTTCTTC	CASSLGGPGQGRRAEQFF
TRBV28	TRBD1	-	TRBJ1-5	TGTGCCAGCAGTTTAGAGGACAGGGTGAATCAGCCCCAGCATTTT	CASSLEDRVNQPQHF
TRBV6-5	-	few	TRBJ1-2	TGTGCCAGCAGTTACAGGGGGAATGGCTACACCTTC	CASSYRGNGYTF
TRBV4-3	TRBD1	-	TRBJ2-7	TGCGCCAGCAGCCCTACTTGGGGGACAGGACACTACGAGCAGTACTTC	CASSPTWGTGHYEQYF
TRBV4-3	TRBD2	-	TRBJ2-1	TGCGCCAGCAGCCAAGAGACTAGCGGGAGTAATGAGCAGTTCTTC	CASSQETSGSNEQFF
TRBV5-6	TRBD2	-	TRBJ2-7	TGTGCCAGCAGCTTGGCCGGACTAGCGACCGACGAGCAGTACTTC	CASSLAGLATDEQYF
TRBV4-3	TRBD2	-	TRBJ2-1	TGCGCCAGCAGCCCCCCAGGTAGCGGGGGGGGTGAGCAGTTCTTC	CASSPPGSGGGEQFF
TRBV7-2	-	-	TRBJ2-7	TGTGCCAGCAGCTTTCAGGGTTACGAGCAGTACTTC	CASSFQGYEQYF
TRBV5-1	TRBD1	-	TRBJ2-2	TGCGCCAGCAGCTTGACAGGGGGAAGGACCGGGGAGCTGTTTTTT	CASSLTGGRTGELFF
TRBV7-3	-	-	TRBJ2-3	TGTGCCAGCAGCCCCAACCAGCGAGGTACGCAGTATTTT	CASSPNQRGTQYF
TRBV28	TRBD1	-	TRBJ1-2	TGTGCCAGCAGTGGGGGAACAGGGGACCGCGGCTACACCTTC	CASSGGTGDRGYTF
TRBV4-3	-	once	TRBJ1-4	TGCGCCAGCAGCCAAGAGGCTAGAGGAGAAAAACTGTTTTTT	CASSQEARGEKLFF
TRBV6-1	TRBD2	-	TRBJ2-5	TGTGCCAGCAGTGAAGCTGGTAGCGGGGGGCGGGAGACCCAGTACTTC	CASSEAGSGGRETQYF
TRBV28	TRBD2	-	TRBJ2-1	TGTGCCACCCCAGCGGGGGGCTTCTACAATGAGCAGTTCTTC	CATPAGGFYNEQFF
TRBV7-2	TRBD1	once	TRBJ1-2	TGTGCCAGCAGCGCCGTGACAGGGGGCGGCTACACCTTC	CASSAVTGGGYTF
TRBV19	-	-	TRBJ1-5	TGTGCCAGTAGTATCATAGGGGACAATCAGCCCCAGCATTTT	CASSIIGDNQPQHF
TRBV18	-	-	TRBJ1-4	TGTGCCAGCTCACAAAGCAGCGAGGAAAAACTGTTTTTT	CASSQSSEEKLFF
TRBV27	TRBD1	-	TRBJ2-7	TGTGCCAGCAGGAGGGACAGCGGCGAGCAGTACTTC	CASRRDSGEQYF
TRBV6-5	TRBD2	few	TRBJ2-7	TGTGCCAGCAGTATACTAGCGGGAGCCACCTACGAGCAGTACTTC	CASSILAGATYEQYF
TRBV27	TRBD2	-	TRBJ2-2	TGTGCCAGCAGTTCCCGAGCGGGGGGGCGGACCGGGGAGCTGTTTTTT	CASSSRAGGRTGELFF
TRBV7-9	TRBD1	-	TRBJ2-7	TGTGCCAGCAGCATGACAGGGGGTTCCAACGAGCAGTACTTC	CASSMTGGSNEQYF
TRBV29-1	TRBD1	-	TRBJ1-2	TGCAGCGTAGACCCCGGGACAGGGTGGCAAAAAATAAATGGCTACACCTTC	CSVDPGTGWQKINGYTF
TRBV19	TRBD1	-	TRBJ1-1	TGTGCCAGTAGTCCCCGGACAGGAGGGGATAACACTGAAGCTTTCTTT	CASSPRTGGDNTEAFF